This TCR beta chain came from a study of blood T cell repertoires in COVID-19. About the study: Acute-phase and convalescent COVID-19 samples originated in the United States, Italy and Spain. PBMCs, B-cell-depleted T cells, or T cells were the source of the cDNA or gDNA that made up the material.

Original data processing: Using reference gene primer amplification, nucleated cell counts were estimated. The table came from immunoSEQ multiplex PCR; TCRdb's copy has only in-frame clones and leaves some out. Clone size and the V and J calls come from that table; the DNA yielded D and trimming. The sample lists roughly 300,000 clones, approximately 90% occurring once. Germline V gene lookup returns CDR1 KGHSH and CDR2 LQKENI. The CDR3 covers 16 residues. V trimming: 2 bases; J trimming: 6 bases; junction bases outside the gene matches: 12. Seattle's enrolled individuals joined amid active infection and were then monitored longitudinally.

The sequencing sample was made of peripheral blood. The TCR originated in a woman in her 30s with COVID-19, enrolled during active disease. The chain has TRBV18 and TRBJ1-2; 7 positions match TRBD1. The chain's CDR3 is CASSPTGASEGHGYTF. The DNA for the CDR3 is TGTGCCAGCTCACCAACAGGGGCATCGGAGGGGCATGGCTACACCTTC.